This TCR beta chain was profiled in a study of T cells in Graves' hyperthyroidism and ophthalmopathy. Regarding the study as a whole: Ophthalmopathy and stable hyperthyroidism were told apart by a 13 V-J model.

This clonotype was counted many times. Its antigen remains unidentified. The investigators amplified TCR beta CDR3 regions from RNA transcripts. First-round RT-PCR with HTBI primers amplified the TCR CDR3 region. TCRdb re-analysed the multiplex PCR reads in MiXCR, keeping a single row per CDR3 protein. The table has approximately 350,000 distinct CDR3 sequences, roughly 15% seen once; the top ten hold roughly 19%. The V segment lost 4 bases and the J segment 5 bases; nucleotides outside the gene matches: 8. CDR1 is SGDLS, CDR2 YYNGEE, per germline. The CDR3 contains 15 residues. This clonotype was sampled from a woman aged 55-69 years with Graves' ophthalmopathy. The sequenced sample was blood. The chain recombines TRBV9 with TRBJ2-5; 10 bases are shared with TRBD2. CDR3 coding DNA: TGTGCCAGCAGCACAGGACTAGCGGAGGCGGAGACCCAGTACTTC. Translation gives CASSTGLAEAETQYF.